This passage covers 9 T cell receptor beta chains from one sample sequenced in a study of blood T cell repertoires in COVID-19. Clones were sequenced by immunoSEQ multiplex PCR, and TCRdb holds only the in-frame ones, with some missing. The repertoire holds under 300,000 clones, with about nine tenths as singletons. The specimen was peripheral blood. The receptor source for this set is a woman in her twenties or thirties with COVID-19, enrolled during active disease.

The chain is built from TRBV2 and TRBJ1-1; unclear D gene. Germline values: CDR1 SNHLY, CDR2 FYNNEI. Deletions cut 6 bases from V and 5 bases from J, with 16 bases between. This CDR3 is built from 14 residues. The CDR3, as DNA: TGTGCCAGCAGACGGCCTTCAAGAGGGACTGAAGCTTTCTTT. Its translation: CASRRPSRGTEAFF. The variable domain in full, completed from reference TRBV2 and TRBJ1-1, reads EPEVTQTPSHQVTQMGQEVILRCVPISNHLYFYWYRQILGQKVEFLVSFYNNEISEKSEIFDDQFSVERPDGSNFTLKIRSTKLEDSAMYFCASRRPSRGTEAFFGQGTRLTVV.

This sequence joins TRBV10-2 and TRBJ2-3; D might be TRBD2 (6 bases). The V end was cut by 5 bases, the J end by 2 bases, with 11 bases between. The germline gives CDR1 WSHSY, CDR2 SAAADI. This CDR3 is built from 14 residues. The CDR3 DNA is TGCGCCAGCAGTTCGACTAGGGTCACAGATACGCAGTATTTT. Protein: CASSSTRVTDTQYF.

The genes are TRBV7-6 and TRBJ2-1; the D is unclear. The V and J ends lost 5 bases and 10 bases respectively, with 18 bases between them. The CDR3 has 14 amino acids. Germline-derived CDR1 and CDR2 are SGHVS and FNYEAQ. The chain's CDR3 is CASSLTEVGSEQFF. The CDR3 bases are TGTGCCAGCAGCCTAACGGAAGTGGGCTCCGAGCAGTTCTTC.

The chain combines TRBV15 with TRBJ1-4; 11 bases are a match to TRBD1. This CDR3 comprises 16 residues. J gave up 7 bases and V 0 bases, and 4 bases lay outside the gene matches. Germline V gene sequence: CDR1 LNHNV, CDR2 YYDKDF (reference sequence). DNA for the CDR3: TGTGCCACCAGCAGAGACAGGGGGACAGGGGGTGAAAAACTGTTTTTT. Translation gives CATSRDRGTGGEKLFF.

This clone was observed a single time. The V and J genes are TRBV18 and TRBJ1-2, with D unclear. Germline V lookup: CDR1 KGHSH, CDR2 LQKENI. The CDR3 has 14 amino acids. With 3 bases removed from V and 1 base from J, the gap between germline ends came to 9 bases. CDR3: CASSPEALNYGYTF. As DNA, the CDR3 is TGTGCCAGCTCACCTGAGGCTCTTAACTATGGCTACACCTTC.

A remark on this clone: At one end, the junction sequence differs from germline, possibly due to a read error. The rearrangement links TRBV6-5 to TRBJ1-4, with 8 nucleotides matching TRBD1. The CDR3 runs to 15 residues. Germline CDR1 and CDR2: MNHEY and SVGAGI. This chain's CDR3 is CASSDSGTGLEKLFF. CDR3 bases: TGTGCCAGCAGTGACTCCGGGACAGGTTTAGAAAAACTGTTTTTT.

Concerning this clone itself: A junction boundary mismatches the germline segment, possibly from a read error. The chain has TRBV4-1 and TRBJ2-7; TRBD2 might be the D (5 bases). Germline CDR1 MGHRA, CDR2 YSYEKL. This CDR3 is built from 14 residues. As DNA, the CDR3 is TGCGCCAGCAGCCAGGACTGGCCCTCCCACGAGCAGTACTTC. Its protein is CASSQDWPSHEQYF.

This chain joins TRBV18 and TRBJ1-1, with D unresolved. Germline-derived CDR1 and CDR2 are KGHSH and LQKENI. This CDR3 contains 14 residues. V was cut by 3 bases and J by 2 bases, with 10 bases left in between. The CDR3 loop reads CASSPSVGNTEAFF. Written as DNA, the CDR3 is TGTGCCAGCTCACCTAGCGTCGGTAACACTGAAGCTTTCTTT.

This sequence joins TRBV5-1 and TRBJ2-7; possibly TRBD2 for D (5 bases). Germline assignment: CDR1 SGHRS and CDR2 YFSETQ. The V end was cut by 1 base, the J end by 0 bases, with 11 bases between. The CDR3 consists of 15 residues. In DNA form, the CDR3 reads TGCGCCAGCAGCTTGCGAGCGGTCACCTCCTACGAGCAGTACTTC. Protein: CASSLRAVTSYEQYF.